The TCR beta chain under discussion was sequenced for a study of shared clonotypes between healthy human individuals. The germline V gene encodes CDR1 SGHDN and CDR2 FVKESK. Deletions cut 4 bases from V and 0 bases from J, with 19 bases between. This CDR3 contains 18 residues. Naive CD8 cells were CD45RO-negative, positively selected for CCR7, excluding terminally differentiated effector memory CD45RA+ cells. This was a deep-level run. Using immunoSEQ multiplex PCR, the repertoire was profiled, and TCRdb retains in-frame clones only, with some absent. This sample carries 2 million to 2.5 million clones, under 95% of them seen once, and the ten largest clones take under 2%.

The sequenced sample was naive CD8+ T cells from PBMCs. The chain joins TRBV14 to TRBJ2-1; D might be TRBD2 (6 bases). The origin of this receptor is a man younger than 35 in good health. Some clones in this sample may be carry-over from other donors' samples. The CDR3 loop is CASSLLNSGSSSYNEQFF. Here the CDR3 DNA reads TGTGCCAGCAGCCTACTTAATAGCGGAAGTAGCTCCTACAATGAGCAGTTCTTC.